The clone carrying this TCR beta chain was seen more than once but under ten times. Its antigen is not known. Germline CDR1 reads MNHNY; CDR2 reads SVGAGI (reference sequence). The ends lost 2 bases at V and 7 bases at J; junction bases unmatched: 7. The CDR3 has 15 residues. The study ran its PCR with 60 Vbeta and 13 Jbeta primers. TCRdb's copy holds only in-frame clones and misses some; the assay was immunoSEQ multiplex PCR. The sample has more than 80,000 clones, about 81% seen once. The data belong to a study of cytomegalovirus exposure and HLA in healthy donors. Study-wide results and limits: Per a prior analysis, the majority of TCR beta V segments were productive roughly 90% or roughly 30% of the time.

All the people who gave samples were healthy bone marrow donors. The sample was PBMCs. The gene calls are TRBV6-6 and TRBJ1-4; 7 bases match TRBD1. The TCR comes from a man in his sixties in good health and CMV-seronegative. DNA for the CDR3: TGTGCCAGCAGTTACCATCAGGGGGGATTTGAAAAACTGTTTTTT. It codes for CASSYHQGGFEKLFF.